This T cell receptor (beta chain) was captured by sequencing in a study of blood T cell repertoires in COVID-19. Looking at the study overall: Material from acute and convalescent COVID-19 was sourced from the United States, Italy and Spain. The analysed material was cDNA or gDNA that came from T cells, B-cell-depleted T cells, or PBMCs.

Libraries were prepared by immunoSEQ multiplex PCR; TCRdb keeps only in-frame clonotypes and omits some of them. The table has roughly 200,000 clones, 90% seen once. V gave up 5 bases and J gave up 0 bases; unmatched junction bases: 5. The germline gives CDR1 SEHNR, CDR2 FQNEAQ (reference sequence). This CDR3 comprises 15 residues. The sequencing sample was made of peripheral blood. This sequence originates from a man aged 50 or older with acute or convalescent COVID-19. The J gene is TRBJ2-7, the V gene TRBV7-9, with 9 bases aligning to TRBD2. The CDR3 nucleotides are TGTGCCAGCAGCCCCCGACTAGCGGCCTCCTACGAGCAGTACTTC. Its translation is CASSPRLAASYEQYF.